Listed below are T cell receptor beta chains from one sample, sequenced in a study of response to subunit inactivated influenza vaccine. A single record per CDR3 protein comes from TCRdb applying MiXCR to the RT-PCR reads. The sample has over 800,000 distinct CDR3 sequences, roughly 20% seen once. This specimen was PBMCs from blood, taken about 5 days after vaccination. These receptors were collected from a man between 50 and 59 years old who received an inactivated influenza vaccine. Each CDR3 is given with its conserved first and last residue. A D gene is named only where the DNA matches it firmly. Rows give clone size only sometimes, using once, few, many, or a class for an expanded clone.

V	J	D	size	DNA	CDR3
TRBV6-5	TRBJ2-7	NA	NA	TGTGCCAGCAGTTACTCGGTCGGGAGAGACCACGAGCAGTACTTC	CASSYSVGRDHEQYF
TRBV20-1	TRBJ2-1	TRBD2	NA	TGCAGTGCTATTAGGACTAGCGGGAGCTCCTACAATGAGCAGTTCTTC	CSAIRTSGSSYNEQFF
TRBV20-1	TRBJ2-7	TRBD1	many	TGCAGTGCTAGAGTTTCCAGGACAGGGTTTCAGCAGTACTTC	CSARVSRTGFQQYF
TRBV6-5	TRBJ2-5	NA	NA	TGTGCCAGCAGTAACCGGGGCCTCCAAGAGACCCAGTACTTC	CASSNRGLQETQYF
TRBV5-1	TRBJ2-5	NA	NA	TGCGCCAGCAGCTTGGAAGGGGGTAGGGAGGAGACCCAGTACTTC	CASSLEGGREETQYF
TRBV29-1	TRBJ1-5	NA	many	TGCAGCGTTGGATCGGGCGGACGAGGGCCCCAGCATTTT	CSVGSGGRGPQHF
TRBV10-3	TRBJ1-1	NA	NA	TGTGCCGCCAAGAGGGGGAACACTGAAGCTTTCTTT	CAAKRGNTEAFF
TRBV6-5	TRBJ2-3	TRBD1	few	TGTGCCAGCAGTTACTTATCCGGGACAGGGCTCGCAGATACGCAGTATTTT	CASSYLSGTGLADTQYF
TRBV20-1	TRBJ2-6	NA	NA	TGCAGTGCTAGAGTAGCGGTAGTTTCTTCTGGGGCCAACGTCCTGACTTTC	CSARVAVVSSGANVLTF
TRBV5-1	TRBJ2-2	TRBD1	NA	TGCGCCAGCAGCCCCTCGGGACAGTTGAACACCGGGGAGCTGTTTTTT	CASSPSGQLNTGELFF
TRBV7-6	TRBJ2-3	NA	few	TGTGCCAGCAGCTTAGCGCGGGCACCTACCACAGATACGCAGTATTTT	CASSLARAPTTDTQYF
TRBV28	TRBJ2-2	NA	NA	TGTGCCATCGTCGTAACCGGGGAGCTGTTTTTT	CAIVVTGELFF
TRBV4-3	TRBJ2-2	NA	NA	TGCGCCAGCAGCCAAGAAGAGCCGAGCACCGGGGAGCTGTTTTTT	CASSQEEPSTGELFF
TRBV20-1	TRBJ2-1	NA	few	TGCAGTGCTAGTTATGTATCCAGCGGACTCCTCCTGCGGCATGAGCAGTTCTTC	CSASYVSSGLLLRHEQFF
TRBV7-9	TRBJ2-1	NA	NA	TGTGCCAGCCTTGAAGTCGTAGTGGACAATGAGCAGTTCTTC	CASLEVVVDNEQFF
TRBV24-1	TRBJ2-5	TRBD1	NA	TGTGCCACCAGTGACCCCAAACCGACAGGGGCAGAGACCCAGTACTTC	CATSDPKPTGAETQYF
TRBV12-3/TRBV12-4	TRBJ2-7	NA	few	TGTGCCAGCAGATTGCAGCTGGACTCCTACGAGCAGTACTTC	CASRLQLDSYEQYF